This passage covers 5 T cell receptor beta chains from one sample sequenced in a study of blood T cell repertoires in COVID-19. Sequencing was performed with immunoSEQ multiplex PCR; in TCRdb, only in-frame clones are kept and a portion is missing. This sample has some 180,000 clones, with around 88% found just once. The sequenced sample was peripheral blood. All receptors derive from a woman in her 70s who had recovered from COVID-19.

In this sample, this clone turned up a few times. The chain has TRBV4-2 and TRBJ1-6; possibly TRBD1 for D (6 bases). The germline V and J ends were trimmed by 0 bases and 0 bases, with 9 bases remaining between them. Germline CDR1 and CDR2: LGHNA and YNFKEQ. The CDR3 runs 17 residues. In DNA, the CDR3 is TGTGCCAGCAGCCAAGATGGACAGAGCTCCTATAATTCACCCCTCCACTTT. Its translation: CASSQDGQSSYNSPLHF.

On this clone: Other DNA sequences from this sample encode an identical CDR3 as well. The rearrangement uses TRBV2 and TRBJ1-1; TRBD1 is a possible D gene (5 bases). The CDR3 covers 11 residues. Germline lookup yields CDR1 SNHLY and CDR2 FYNNEI. Trimming left V 1 base short and J 10 bases short, with 7 bases between. In DNA form, the CDR3 reads TGTGCCAGCAGTGAAGGGGGCGGAGCTTTCTTT. Translating it yields CASSEGGGAFF.

The rearrangement links TRBV5-1 to TRBJ2-3; no clear D gene. The germline V and J ends were trimmed by 1 base and 6 bases, with 6 bases remaining between them. This CDR3 spans 12 amino acids. The germline CDR1 and CDR2 sequences are SGHRS and YFSETQ. As DNA, the CDR3 is TGCGCCAGCAGCTTGCTTGTGGATACGCAGTATTTT. Translated: CASSLLVDTQYF.

The chain employs TRBV7-2 and TRBJ2-1, with D possibly being TRBD1 (6 bases). Deletions cut 5 bases from V and 2 bases from J, with 10 bases between. In germline, CDR1 is SGHTA, CDR2 FQGNSA. The CDR3 runs to 14 residues. CDR3 DNA: TGTGCCAGCAGCCCCGGGACAACCTACAATGAGCAGTTCTTC. It codes for CASSPGTTYNEQFF.

The chain joins TRBV6-5 to TRBJ1-1; D is possibly TRBD1 (6 bases). This CDR3 is built from 14 residues. V was shortened by 2 bases and J by 6 bases, with 13 bases between the two germline ends. Germline lookup yields CDR1 MNHEY and CDR2 SVGAGI. CDR3 coding DNA: TGTGCCAGCAGTTACCACGGACAGCGCTCTGAAGCTTTCTTT. This gives the protein CASSYHGQRSEAFF.